This TCR beta chain emerged from a study of technical replicates of blood from several donors. Sequenced by immunoSEQ multiplex PCR; TCRdb stores in-frame clones only, minus some. Of around 57,000 clones listed, roughly 92% are singletons. The CDR3 extends over 15 amino acids. The germline V gene encodes CDR1 SGHDT and CDR2 YYEEEE. Trimming removed 2 bases from V and 8 bases from J; junction bases left unmatched: 10. This receptor was taken from a human donor in good health. V is TRBV5-6 and J is TRBJ1-2; TRBD1 agrees at 9 bases. Sequencing was performed on T cells isolated from PBMCs. The CDR3 loop is CASSFRDRDVGGYTF. The DNA of the CDR3 is TGTGCCAGCAGCTTCCGGGACAGGGATGTAGGCGGCTACACCTTC.